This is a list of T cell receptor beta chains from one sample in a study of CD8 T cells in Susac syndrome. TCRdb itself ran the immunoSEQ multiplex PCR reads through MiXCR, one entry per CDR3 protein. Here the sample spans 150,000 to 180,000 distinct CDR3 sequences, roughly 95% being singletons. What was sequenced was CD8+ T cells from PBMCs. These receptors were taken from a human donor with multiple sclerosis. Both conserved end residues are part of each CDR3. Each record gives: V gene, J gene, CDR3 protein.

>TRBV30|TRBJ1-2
CAWDLGDVRSYGYTF
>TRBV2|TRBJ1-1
CASRGGPINTEAFF
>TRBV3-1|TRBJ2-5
CASSSTRGTQYF
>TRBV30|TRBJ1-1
CAWSVGGGFTEAFF
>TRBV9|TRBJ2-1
CASSVAGTRNNEQFF
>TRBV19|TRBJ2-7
CASTPSSPPTGYEQYF
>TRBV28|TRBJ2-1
CASSLSGGYNEQFF
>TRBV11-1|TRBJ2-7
CASSPWGQHYEQYF
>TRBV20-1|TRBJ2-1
CSASRGGRDEQFF
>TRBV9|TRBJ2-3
CASSGSGGRDSDTQYF
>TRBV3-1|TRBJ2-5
CASSQDHGWTQYF
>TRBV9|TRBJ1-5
CASSAEGQDLGPQHF
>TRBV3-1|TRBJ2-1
CASSGGGGSKFF
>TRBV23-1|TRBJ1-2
CASSHSGRHYGYTF
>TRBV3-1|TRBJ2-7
CASSQGLAGPVDEQYF
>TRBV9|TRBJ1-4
CASSADRGEKLFF
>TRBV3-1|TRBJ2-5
CASSPKGLQETQYF
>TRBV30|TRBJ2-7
CAWSVTDRGFDEQYF
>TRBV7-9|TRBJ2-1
CASSFRDRDYNEQFF
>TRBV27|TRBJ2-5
CASSRGRIQETQYF
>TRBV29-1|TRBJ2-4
CSVVVKNIQYF
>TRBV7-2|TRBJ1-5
CASSLVQGENQPQHF
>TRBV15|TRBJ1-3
CATSRERVSGNTIYF
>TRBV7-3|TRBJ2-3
CASSLSPLTDTQYF
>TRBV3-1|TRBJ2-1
CASSQDWGRGAIPYNEQFF
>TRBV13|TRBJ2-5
CASSFRGQERETQYF
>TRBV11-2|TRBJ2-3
CASSYPPSGRTSTDTQYF
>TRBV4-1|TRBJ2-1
CASSQTSGGNNEQFF
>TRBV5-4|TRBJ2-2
CASSFRPDTGELFF
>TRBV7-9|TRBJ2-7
CASSHKGTGSSYEQYF
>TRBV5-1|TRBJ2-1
CASSFRSAGYEQFF
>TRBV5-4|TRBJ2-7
CASSRAVGGAYEQYF
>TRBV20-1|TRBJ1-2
CSAPEGSGYTF
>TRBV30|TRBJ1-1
CAWGANTEAFF
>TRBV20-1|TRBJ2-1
CSAPSGVYYNEQFF
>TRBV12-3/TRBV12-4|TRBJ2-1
CASFPGGSYNEQFF
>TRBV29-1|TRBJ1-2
CSAVAFGNYGYTF
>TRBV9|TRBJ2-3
CASSASGGHSSTDTQYF
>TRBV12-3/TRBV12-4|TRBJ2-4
CASSGNIQYF
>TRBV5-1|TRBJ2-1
CASATSGYNEQFF
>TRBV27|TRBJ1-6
CASSLFSNSPLHF
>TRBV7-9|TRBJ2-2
CASSPPSTNTGELFF
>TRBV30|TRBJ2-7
CACNYLGEQYF
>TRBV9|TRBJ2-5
CASSADRVGETQYF
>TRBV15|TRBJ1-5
CATSRARNGDQPQHF
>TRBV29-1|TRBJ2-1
CSVEVAGGPYNEQFF
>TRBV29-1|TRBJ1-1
CSVEYLNTEAFF
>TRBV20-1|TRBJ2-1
CSARILADLYNEQFF
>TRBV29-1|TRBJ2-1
CSVEWTSGAFYNEQFF
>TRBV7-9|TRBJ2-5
CASSPAGSGTSTETQYF